Listed below are T cell receptor beta chains from one sample, sequenced in a study of regulatory T cells in long-lasting Graves disease. TCRdb called the multiplex PCR reads again in MiXCR, with one record for every CDR3 protein. The sample carries a few hundred thousand distinct CDR3 sequences, over 9.5% recorded once. In addition, the sample was reused for a study of T cells in Graves' hyperthyroidism and ophthalmopathy.

The sample was peripheral blood mononuclear cells (PBMCs), taken at new diagnosis, from a patient treated with antithyroid drugs. The receptors stem from a woman younger than 35 with Graves disease. CDR3s include the opening cysteine and the closing phenylalanine or tryptophan.

v_call: TRBV4-3; j_call: TRBJ1-1; cdr3_aa: CASSQDPTGYMNTEAFF
v_call: TRBV20-1; j_call: TRBJ2-3; cdr3_aa: CSATYPKRGTDTQYF
v_call: TRBV6-4; j_call: TRBJ2-2; cdr3_aa: CASTPDPGGNTGELFF
v_call: TRBV12-3/TRBV12-4; j_call: TRBJ2-2; cdr3_aa: CASSFKRGVFGELFF
v_call: TRBV20-1; j_call: TRBJ1-6; cdr3_aa: CSASEDAPNNSPLHF
v_call: TRBV20-1; j_call: TRBJ2-7; cdr3_aa: CSAPLDSWSEQYF
v_call: TRBV28; j_call: TRBJ1-4; cdr3_aa: CASSSPAVQSIEEKLFF
v_call: TRBV15; j_call: TRBJ1-2; cdr3_aa: CATSRDRGNYGYTF
v_call: TRBV5-6; j_call: -; cdr3_aa: CASSLGGMETQYF
v_call: TRBV30; j_call: TRBJ2-5; cdr3_aa: CAWQTPARRRSIQETQYF
v_call: TRBV15; j_call: TRBJ1-5; cdr3_aa: CATSSGTGGAGNQPQHF
v_call: TRBV6-2/TRBV6-3; j_call: TRBJ2-6; cdr3_aa: CASTPTDYGANVLTF
v_call: TRBV6-5; j_call: TRBJ1-1; cdr3_aa: CASSYGDISNTEAFF
v_call: TRBV7-9; j_call: TRBJ2-5; cdr3_aa: CASSLGAIPQAETQYF
v_call: TRBV6-2/TRBV6-3; j_call: TRBJ2-7; cdr3_aa: CASSYRRLAVSSYEQYF
v_call: TRBV14; j_call: TRBJ1-5; cdr3_aa: CASSEQYSNQPQHF
v_call: TRBV4-1; j_call: TRBJ2-7; cdr3_aa: CASSFRETGFTSYEQYF
v_call: TRBV27; j_call: TRBJ1-2; cdr3_aa: CASSFTGTANYGYTF
v_call: TRBV7-9; j_call: TRBJ1-3; cdr3_aa: CASSLGGNSGNTIYF
v_call: TRBV7-9; j_call: TRBJ1-1; cdr3_aa: CASSLARSGYTEAFF
v_call: TRBV19; j_call: TRBJ2-3; cdr3_aa: CASRPSGESTDTQYF
v_call: TRBV5-1; j_call: TRBJ2-7; cdr3_aa: CASSIAPDPYEQYF
v_call: TRBV9; j_call: TRBJ2-2; cdr3_aa: CASSVAPAAELFF
v_call: TRBV27; j_call: TRBJ2-1; cdr3_aa: CASRPGLAGENNEQFF
v_call: TRBV25-1; j_call: TRBJ2-7; cdr3_aa: CASSDAAYEQYF
v_call: TRBV7-9; j_call: TRBJ2-2; cdr3_aa: CASSLTGQNTGELFF
v_call: TRBV30; j_call: TRBJ1-1; cdr3_aa: CAWSVGVNTEAFF
v_call: TRBV28; j_call: TRBJ2-2; cdr3_aa: CASSFDDPGGGGNTGELFF
v_call: TRBV15; j_call: TRBJ2-7; cdr3_aa: CATSIGQSPREQYF
v_call: TRBV4-1; j_call: TRBJ2-1; cdr3_aa: CASSQGFGTSGGAGFF
v_call: TRBV10-2; j_call: TRBJ2-5; cdr3_aa: CASSKTGSSFDQETQYF
v_call: TRBV30; j_call: TRBJ1-2; cdr3_aa: CAWMGQADGYTF
v_call: TRBV25-1; j_call: TRBJ2-7; cdr3_aa: CASRRTGGSGEQYF
v_call: TRBV7-6; j_call: TRBJ1-2; cdr3_aa: CASSLAERLPSGYTF
v_call: TRBV25-1; j_call: TRBJ2-3; cdr3_aa: CASSESRALYSSLDTQYF
v_call: TRBV27; j_call: TRBJ2-7; cdr3_aa: CASGPGLAGGEYF
v_call: TRBV9; j_call: TRBJ2-5; cdr3_aa: CASSPPGGGETQYF
v_call: TRBV5-4; j_call: TRBJ1-1; cdr3_aa: CASSRASGSTEAFF
v_call: TRBV5-5; j_call: TRBJ2-5; cdr3_aa: CASSPGLAGVETQYF
v_call: TRBV19; j_call: TRBJ2-1; cdr3_aa: CASSPRPGGGSYNEQFF
v_call: TRBV11-2; j_call: TRBJ1-2; cdr3_aa: CASSLGNRDRAWGYGYTF
v_call: TRBV4-3; j_call: TRBJ1-3; cdr3_aa: CASSQGLQVSGNTIYF
v_call: TRBV7-9; j_call: TRBJ2-2; cdr3_aa: CASSLRTTSGYTGELFF
v_call: TRBV7-2; j_call: TRBJ1-2; cdr3_aa: CASSLGNRDYGYTF
v_call: TRBV20-1; j_call: TRBJ1-1; cdr3_aa: CSAQGGVLNTEAFF
v_call: TRBV12-3/TRBV12-4; j_call: TRBJ1-5; cdr3_aa: CASTDGQGSWRNQPQHF
v_call: TRBV7-9; j_call: -; cdr3_aa: CASSRPEETQYF
v_call: TRBV11-2; j_call: TRBJ2-7; cdr3_aa: CASSPRLAGGQKSYEQYF
v_call: TRBV7-2; j_call: TRBJ2-1; cdr3_aa: CASSRIEVNEQFF
v_call: TRBV7-2; j_call: TRBJ1-5; cdr3_aa: CASSFRSIPNQPQHF
v_call: TRBV20-1; j_call: TRBJ2-5; cdr3_aa: CSAPGGGLLQETQYF
v_call: TRBV5-6; j_call: TRBJ2-1; cdr3_aa: CASTWVGGGYEQFF
v_call: TRBV19; j_call: TRBJ1-1; cdr3_aa: CASSIFLNTEAFF